This T cell receptor (beta chain) was sequenced during a study of T cells in localized non-small cell lung cancer. CDR1 is SGHRS, CDR2 YFSETQ, per germline. The ends lost 3 bases at V and 2 bases at J; junction bases unmatched: 8. The CDR3 has 15 amino acids. Sequencing was performed with immunoSEQ multiplex PCR; in TCRdb, only in-frame clones are kept and a portion is missing. In the table there are tens of thousands of clones, around 90% of which are singletons. V is TRBV5-1 and J is TRBJ2-7, with TRBD1 matching over 7 bases. The receptor's source is a man aged 40 to 70 with stage I squamous cell lung carcinoma. Specimen: peripheral blood, collected before any cancer treatment. This CDR3 reads CASSWGTALTYEQYF. CDR3 DNA: TGCGCCAGCAGCTGGGGGACAGCTTTAACCTACGAGCAGTACTTC.